This is a list of T cell receptor beta chains from one sample in a study of blood T cell repertoires in COVID-19. The data were produced by immunoSEQ multiplex PCR, yet TCRdb's version contains in-frame clones alone and is incomplete. Here the sample spans about 230,000 clones, over 65% being singletons. Sequenced sample: peripheral blood. These receptors all stem from a woman aged 70-85 years with active or convalescent COVID-19. Each CDR3 is given with its conserved first and last residue. The D gene is left open where the match is weak. The listing skips clone size in some rows; elsewhere it reads once, few, many or a size class.

. | TRBJ1-2 | . | TRBV10-3 | TGTGCCATCAGTGAGGGAGGGAGTGACTATGGCTACACCTTC | CAISEGGSDYGYTF
. | TRBJ2-1 | . | TRBV7-3 | TGTGCCAGCAGCGCGCCGGGACTGGGTTACAATGAGCAGTTCTTC | CASSAPGLGYNEQFF
. | TRBJ1-1 | . | TRBV30 | TGTGCCTGGGACCGGGGAACTGAAGCTTTCTTT | CAWDRGTEAFF
few | TRBJ1-4 | . | TRBV19 | TGTGCCAGTAAACCGGGACGGAGGGATGAAAAACTGTTTTTT | CASKPGRRDEKLFF
once | TRBJ1-6 | . | TRBV27 | TGTGCCAGCACACCCCGGGGAGATTCACCCCTCCACTTT | CASTPRGDSPLHF
. | TRBJ1-4 | TRBD1 | TRBV3-1/TRBV3-2 | TGTGCCAGCAGGTCAGGGGGCGCAGCGGGATATGAAAAACTGTTTTTT | CASRSGGAAGYEKLFF
. | TRBJ2-1 | TRBD2 | TRBV5-1 | TGCGCCAGCAGCGAGAGGCCTAGCGGGGACAATGAGCAGTTCTTC | CASSERPSGDNEQFF
once | TRBJ1-2 | TRBD1 | TRBV11-2 | TGTGCCAGCAGCTTCGGGTTGGGGACAGGGGAGGGCTACACCTTC | CASSFGLGTGEGYTF
. | TRBJ2-2 | TRBD1 | TRBV5-1 | TGCGCCAGCAGCTACGGACAGGGAAGGACCGGGGAGCTGTTTTTT | CASSYGQGRTGELFF
. | TRBJ2-3 | TRBD2 | TRBV2 | TGTGCCAGCAGTCCCCGGGGCGGGGGAAGAGCAGATACGCAGTATTTT | CASSPRGGGRADTQYF
. | TRBJ1-1 | . | TRBV27 | TGTGCCAGCAGACCAGGGTTTGGGAATGAAGCTTTCTTT | CASRPGFGNEAFF
once | TRBJ1-6 | . | TRBV7-9 | TGTGCCAGCAGCCCGACCGGGAGCTCCTATAATTCACCCCTCCACTTT | CASSPTGSSYNSPLHF
. | TRBJ2-1 | . | TRBV6-5 | TGTGCCAGCAGTCCAACAGGGTTCAATGAGCAGTTCTTC | CASSPTGFNEQFF
. | TRBJ2-5 | . | TRBV7-3 | TGTGCCAGCAGCACAGGGACCCGAGAGACCCAGTACTTC | CASSTGTRETQYF
. | TRBJ1-1 | . | TRBV6-5 | TGTGCCAGCAGTAAGGAGAGGAACACTGAAGCTTTCTTT | CASSKERNTEAFF
. | TRBJ2-7 | TRBD2 | TRBV3-1/TRBV3-2 | TGTGCCAGCAGCCCGAGCGGGAGGGCCCTCTACGAGCAGTACTTC | CASSPSGRALYEQYF
. | TRBJ1-6 | . | TRBV9 | TGTGCCAGCAGCGAGGAAACGGGATCCAATTCACCCCTCCACTTT | CASSEETGSNSPLHF
once | TRBJ2-5 | TRBD2 | TRBV9 | TGTGCCAGCAGCGAGGCAGGCGGACTAGCGGGAGAAGAGACCCAGTACTTC | CASSEAGGLAGEETQYF
once | TRBJ2-5 | . | TRBV7-9 | TGTGCCAGCAGCCCCCAGGCAGGGAATGAGACCCAGTACTTC | CASSPQAGNETQYF
. | TRBJ2-3 | TRBD1 | TRBV6-5 | TGTGCCAGCAGTCGAGCAGGGGGTTTCTCAGATACGCAGTATTTT | CASSRAGGFSDTQYF
. | TRBJ2-7 | TRBD2 | TRBV28 | TGTGCCAGCAGTCCTCCTAGGGACTACTCCCCCTACTACGAGCAGTACTTC | CASSPPRDYSPYYEQYF
. | TRBJ1-1 | . | TRBV18 | TGTGCCAGCTCTCCAACCCGAACTACTGAAGCTTTCTTT | CASSPTRTTEAFF
. | TRBJ1-3 | . | TRBV2 | TGTGCCAGTAGATATCATGAGGGGGCTGGAAACACCATATATTTT | CASRYHEGAGNTIYF
. | TRBJ2-5 | . | TRBV5-1 | TGCGCCAGCAGCTTGGCCCCGGAGGTGGTGGAGACCCAGTACTTC | CASSLAPEVVETQYF
. | TRBJ1-2 | . | TRBV19 | TGTGCCAGTAGTAGGGGGGTACGGAGCTATGGCTACACCTTC | CASSRGVRSYGYTF
. | TRBJ1-2 | . | TRBV27 | TGTGCCAGCAGTCCAGACAGCACCTATGGCTACACCTTC | CASSPDSTYGYTF
. | TRBJ1-2 | TRBD1 | TRBV7-2 | TGTGCCAGCAGCTTAGGGTGGACAGGGGGTGGCTATGGCTACACCTTC | CASSLGWTGGGYGYTF
. | TRBJ1-5 | . | TRBV18 | TGTGCCAGCCTACAGGGTGAGGATCAGCCCCAGCATTTT | CASLQGEDQPQHF
. | TRBJ1-2 | . | TRBV21-1 | TGTGCCAGCAGCAAAGCTCCGGGCAGGGGGCGCGGAAACTATGGCTACACCTTC | CASSKAPGRGRGNYGYTF
. | TRBJ2-7 | . | TRBV12-3/TRBV12-4 | TGTGCCAGCAGTTTGCAAAGCGGCTACGAGCAGTACTTC | CASSLQSGYEQYF
. | TRBJ1-4 | . | TRBV11-2 | TGTGCCAGCAGCTTTTCAGGTCGTAATGAAAAACTGTTTTTT | CASSFSGRNEKLFF
once | TRBJ2-7 | TRBD2 | TRBV28 | TGTGCCAGTCGACTAGCGGGGGAAGAGCAGTACTTC | CASRLAGEEQYF
. | TRBJ1-6 | . | TRBV4-3 | TGCGCCAGCAGCCAACAAGAGCTCTTACGTAATTCACCCCTCCACTTT | CASSQQELLRNSPLHF
few | TRBJ1-6 | . | TRBV28 | TGTGCCAGCAGTTCTCCCACAGGGCCCAATTCACCCCTCCACTTT | CASSSPTGPNSPLHF
. | TRBJ2-5 | . | TRBV6-1 | TGTGCCAGCAGTGAACTCGGGGGGCAGGAGACCCAGTACTTC | CASSELGGQETQYF
. | TRBJ2-1 | . | TRBV6-5 | TGTGCCAGCAGTTACTCGGGACCGGGGGGCCATGAGCAGTTCTTC | CASSYSGPGGHEQFF
. | TRBJ2-5 | . | TRBV19 | TGTGCCAGTAGTATACTTGGCCAGTACCAAGAGACCCAGTACTTC | CASSILGQYQETQYF
. | TRBJ2-5 | TRBD1 | TRBV5-1 | TGCGCCAGCAGCTTGGCCGGGACAGGGGGAGAGACCCAGTACTTC | CASSLAGTGGETQYF
. | TRBJ2-1 | TRBD1 | TRBV5-1 | TGCGCCAGCAGACCCGGGACAGCCGACTCCTACAATGAGCAGTTCTTC | CASRPGTADSYNEQFF
. | TRBJ2-2 | TRBD2 | TRBV2 | TGTGCCAGCAGACGGGGGGGAGAGAACACCGGGGAGCTGTTTTTT | CASRRGGENTGELFF
. | TRBJ2-7 | . | TRBV6-6 | TGTGCCGCCCGAAGAACAGGGAGCCACGAGCAGTACTTC | CAARRTGSHEQYF
. | TRBJ1-5 | TRBD1 | TRBV5-8 | TGTGCCAGCACCCCTTGGGGTGGGACAGGGATTCGGCAGCCCCAGCATTTT | CASTPWGGTGIRQPQHF
. | TRBJ2-1 | TRBD2 | TRBV19 | TGTGCCAGTAGTATAGGCGGGAGGGGGATCTACAATGAGCAGTTCTTC | CASSIGGRGIYNEQFF
. | TRBJ2-4 | . | TRBV6-5 | TGTGCCAGCAGCTACACCGGGTCCATAGCCAAAAACATTCAGTACTTC | CASSYTGSIAKNIQYF
. | TRBJ1-6 | . | TRBV10-3 | TGTGCCATCAGTGACGGGGTGTGGACCCTCCACTTT | CAISDGVWTLHF
. | TRBJ2-3 | TRBD2 | TRBV5-1 | TGCGCCAGCAGCGGTTTCCTAGCGGGGGGGACTAGCACAGATACGCAGTATTTT | CASSGFLAGGTSTDTQYF
. | TRBJ2-3 | . | TRBV5-1 | TGCGCCAGCAGCCTCCGACAGACTCTTAGCACAGATACGCAGTATTTT | CASSLRQTLSTDTQYF
. | TRBJ2-7 | . | TRBV5-4 | TGTGCCAGCAGCTTGCCCTCCCGAGGCTCCCCCTACGAGCAGTACTTC | CASSLPSRGSPYEQYF
. | TRBJ2-7 | TRBD1 | TRBV5-1 | TGCGCCAGCAGCTTGAAGGGACAGGGGGCCTACGAGCAGTACTTC | CASSLKGQGAYEQYF
. | TRBJ2-1 | TRBD2 | TRBV5-4 | TGTGCCAGCAGCTCCGGGGGGGCGGGGCAAATAAATGAGCAGTTCTTC | CASSSGGAGQINEQFF
. | TRBJ1-2 | TRBD1 | TRBV18 | TGTGCCAGCTCACCACCGTCAGGGGGGTATGGCTACACCTTC | CASSPPSGGYGYTF
many | TRBJ1-1 | . | TRBV7-9 | TGTGCCAGCAGCTATGGACAGACTGAAGCTTTCTTT | CASSYGQTEAFF
. | TRBJ2-3 | . | TRBV10-1 | TGCGCCAGCAGCCCCGGGACTTCTAGCACAGATACGCAGTATTTT | CASSPGTSSTDTQYF
. | TRBJ2-5 | TRBD1 | TRBV7-2 | TGTGCCAGCAGCTCGACAGGGGAAGAGACCCAGTACTTC | CASSSTGEETQYF
. | TRBJ2-1 | . | TRBV9 | TGTGCCAGCAGCGGGACAGTCGGTGAGCAGTTCTTC | CASSGTVGEQFF
. | TRBJ1-2 | TRBD1 | TRBV12-3/TRBV12-4 | TGTGCCAGCACTACAGGGGAATCAGGCTACACCTTC | CASTTGESGYTF
. | TRBJ2-7 | TRBD2 | TRBV7-2 | TGTGCCAGCAGCGTTCGTACTAGCGGGCCCTACGAGCAGTACTTC | CASSVRTSGPYEQYF
once | TRBJ1-6 | . | TRBV28 | TGTGCCACCAGCAGGGTGTTAGATTCACCCCTCCACTTT | CATSRVLDSPLHF
. | TRBJ2-3 | . | TRBV29-1 | TGCAGCGTTGTTAAGGGGTCCGCCACAGATACGCAGTATTTT | CSVVKGSATDTQYF